One sample yielded the 20 T cell receptor beta chains listed below, sequenced in a study of blood T cell repertoires in COVID-19. TCRdb keeps only in-frame clones here, not all; method: immunoSEQ multiplex PCR. The sample records around 65,000 clones, 86% being singletons. Sequencing input: peripheral blood. The receptors originated from a human donor in a cohort sampled during active COVID-19.

The rearrangement links TRBV7-3 to TRBJ2-5, with unresolved D. Germline lookup yields CDR1 SGHTA and CDR2 FQGTGA. V lost 6 bases and J 0 bases, leaving 11 bases between the germline ends. The CDR3 has 14 residues. CDR3: CASSPTSYQETQYF. Written as DNA, the CDR3 is TGTGCCAGCAGTCCGACTTCGTACCAAGAGACCCAGTACTTC.

The chain couples TRBV10-3 to TRBJ2-2, with 9 nucleotides matching TRBD1. The germline V gene encodes CDR1 ENHRY and CDR2 SYGVKD. This CDR3 has 17 amino acids. Unmatched junction bases numbered 7, after V lost 0 bases and J lost 5 bases. DNA for the CDR3: TGTGCCATCAGTGAGTCCTCGGGACAGGGAAAGACCGGGGAGCTGTTTTTT. Its translation: CAISESSGQGKTGELFF.

The rearrangement uses TRBV24-1 and TRBJ2-2, with 7 bases aligning to TRBD1. With V trimmed by 9 bases and J by 3 bases, 6 bases remained unmatched. The CDR3 is 14 residues long. The V gene's germline CDR1 is KGHDR and CDR2 SFDVKD. CDR3 residues: CATSRDRDTGELFF. DNA of the CDR3: TGTGCCACCTCGAGGGACAGAGACACCGGGGAGCTGTTTTTT.

This rearrangement joins TRBV7-2 to TRBJ1-5, with no clear D. CDR3 length: 14 residues. V dropped 2 bases and J dropped 9 bases, with 14 bases sitting between them. Per germline, CDR1 SGHTA and CDR2 FQGNSA. The CDR3 DNA is TGTGCCAGCAGCTTAAATGTCCCCCGAGGGCCCCAGCATTTT. It translates to CASSLNVPRGPQHF.

This clone was picked up a small number of times. The chain has TRBV5-8 and TRBJ2-1; 7 bases fit TRBD1. CDR1 SGHTS and CDR2 YDEGEE come from the germline V gene. This CDR3 has 17 residues. Unmatched junction bases numbered 13, after V lost 4 bases and J lost 3 bases. CDR3 residues: CASSRRRQGRSYNEQFF. In nucleotides, the CDR3 is TGTGCCAGCAGCCGCAGACGACAGGGAAGGAGCTACAATGAGCAGTTCTTC.

The genes are TRBV7-2 and TRBJ2-2; the D is unclear. Trimming removed 7 bases from V and 0 bases from J, with 12 bases in between. This CDR3 region has 15 residues. In germline, CDR1 is SGHTA, CDR2 FQGNSA. CDR3 residues: CASKARQANTGELFF. CDR3 coding DNA: TGTGCCAGCAAAGCCAGACAAGCGAACACCGGGGAGCTGTTTTTT.

This CDR3 reads CASSLIAGTSNQPQHF. CDR3 DNA: TGTGCCAGCAGCTTGATAGCGGGAACTAGCAATCAGCCCCAGCATTTT. V and J are TRBV5-5 and TRBJ1-5, with D uncertain. This CDR3 spans 16 amino acids. Germline V gives CDR1 SGHKS, CDR2 YYEKEE (reference sequence). V was trimmed by 1 base and J by 0 bases, leaving 11 bases between them.

This chain links TRBV27 with TRBJ1-1, with D possibly TRBD1 on 6 matching bases. The CDR3 has 15 residues. CDR1 MNHEY and CDR2 SMNVEV come from the germline V gene (reference sequence). V lost 3 bases and J lost 1, with 12 bases in between. CDR3 nucleotides: TGTGCCAGCAGTTTTTTGGTAGGGGGGAACACTGAAGCTTTCTTT. Translating gives CASSFLVGGNTEAFF.

The chain links TRBV19 to TRBJ1-2; D call uncertain. Germline assignment: CDR1 LNHDA and CDR2 SQIVND (reference sequence). The CDR3 totals 13 residues. V was cut by 6 bases and J by 10 bases, with 18 bases left in between. Here the CDR3 reads CASRTLVERIYTF. The CDR3 nucleotides read TGTGCCAGTAGGACGCTGGTGGAGAGAATCTACACCTTC.

The rearrangement uses TRBV28 and TRBJ1-2; the match to TRBD1 covers 7 bases. Trimming cost V 7 bases and J 4 bases; bases outside gene matches: 12. The CDR3 runs 15 residues. Germline V gene sequence: CDR1 MDHEN, CDR2 SYDVKM. The CDR3 DNA follows: TGTGCCAGCACATACGGGGACAGATCCTTCTATGGCTACACCTTC. Its protein product is CASTYGDRSFYGYTF.

The V call is TRBV30, the J call TRBJ1-5; TRBD1 aligns across 9 bases. The ends lost 0 bases at V and 4 bases at J; junction bases unmatched: 4. Germline CDR1 reads GTSNPN; CDR2 reads SVGIG (reference sequence). There are 15 residues in the CDR3. CDR3 DNA: TGTGCCTGGAGTGTACTAGGGACAGGGAATCAGCCCCAGCATTTT. It specifies CAWSVLGTGNQPQHF. Combining the CDR3 with reference TRBV30 and TRBJ1-5 gives the whole variable domain SQTIHQWPATLVQPVGSPLSLECTVEGTSNPNLYWYRQAAGRGLQLLFYSVGIGQISSEVPQNLSASRPQDRQFILSSKKLLLSDSGFYLCAWSVLGTGNQPQHFGDGTRLSIL.

The chain uses TRBV12-5 and TRBJ1-5; D unresolved. V was clipped by 3 bases and J by 6 bases, with 9 bases between them. CDR1 LGHNT and CDR2 FRNRAP come from the germline V gene. The CDR3 has 13 amino acids. The CDR3 nucleotides read TGTGCTAGTGGTTTTCCTCCGGGTCAGCCCCAGCATTTT. Protein: CASGFPPGQPQHF.

V and J are TRBV4-2 and TRBJ1-4, with D uncertain. The CDR3 is 15 residues long. Germline V gene sequence: CDR1 LGHNA, CDR2 YNFKEQ. V was shortened by 2 bases and J by 1 base, with 8 bases between the two germline ends. The CDR3 DNA reads as TGTGCCAGCAGCCAAAGCGGAGGAACTAATGAAAAACTGTTTTTT. Translated, it gives CASSQSGGTNEKLFF.

V is TRBV28 and J is TRBJ2-7; D is possibly TRBD1 (6 bases). V dropped 5 bases and J dropped 3 bases, with 17 bases sitting between them. The CDR3 is made up of 15 amino acids. Per germline, CDR1 MDHEN and CDR2 SYDVKM. In DNA, the CDR3 is TGTGCCAGCAGTCCCGCGGACAGTTTGTACTACGAGCAGTACTTC. Translated: CASSPADSLYYEQYF.

The V call is TRBV4-3, the J call TRBJ2-7; D might be TRBD1 (5 bases). The CDR3 consists of 14 residues. Germline V CDR1 and CDR2: LGHNA, YSLEER. The V end lost 4 bases, the J end lost 3 bases, and 13 bases lay between the germline ends. The CDR3 nucleotides are TGCGCCAGCAGCCGAGAGACCAGGGACTACGAGCAGTACTTC. Its translation is CASSRETRDYEQYF.

As to this clone: At one end, the junction sequence differs from germline, possibly due to a read error. The gene calls are TRBV7-9 and TRBJ2-1, with 7 nucleotides matching TRBD2. Germline CDR1 and CDR2: SEHNR and FQNEAQ (reference sequence). CDR3 size: 14 residues. The CDR3 loop is CASSVAGGRGEQFF. The CDR3 bases are TGTGCCAGCAGCGTAGCTGGCGGGAGAGGTGAGCAGTTCTTC.

This sequence joins TRBV6-6 and TRBJ1-2; no definite D call. Germline CDR1 is MNHNY and CDR2 is SVGAGI (reference sequence). V lost 8 bases and J 3 bases, leaving 10 bases between the germline ends. The CDR3 runs 12 residues. CDR3 DNA sequence: TGTGCCAGCGAAGGGCGGGACTATGGCTACACCTTC. It encodes CASEGRDYGYTF.

This clone has a handful of counts. The CDR3 region has the DNA TGTGCCAGCAGCCATGGACAGGGCACAGATCAGCCCCAGCATTTT. As protein: CASSHGQGTDQPQHF. This chain connects TRBV4-2 to TRBJ1-5; 8 bases are shared with TRBD1. CDR1 is LGHNA and CDR2 is YNFKEQ in the germline V gene. Trimming took 3 bases from V and 5 from J; bases not matched to a gene: 6. The CDR3 covers 15 residues.

J is TRBJ1-1 and V is TRBV9, with D tentatively TRBD1 (6 bases). Looked up from germline, CDR1 is SGDLS and CDR2 is YYNGEE. The CDR3 is 17 amino acids. Trimming removed 3 bases from V and 0 bases from J, with 18 bases in between. The CDR3: CASSGILGTHVNTEAFF. CDR3 bases: TGTGCCAGCAGCGGTATACTCGGGACACACGTGAACACTGAAGCTTTCTTT.

The V call is TRBV5-8, the J call TRBJ2-2, with 8 bases aligning to TRBD1. This CDR3 is built from 14 residues. With V trimmed by 5 bases and J by 5 bases, 5 bases remained unmatched. The germline V gene has CDR1 SGHTS and CDR2 YDEGEE. For the CDR3, the DNA is TGTGCCAGCAGGCTTACAGGGGGGACCGGGGAGCTGTTTTTT. This gives the protein CASRLTGGTGELFF.